Reported below is one T cell receptor beta chain. This clone was observed a few times. It lacks a known antigen. No much larger clone is present one base from it, and per-base qualities are unavailable. Each donor gave one peripheral blood draw, averaging around 0.11 L, which was collected into heparinised tubes. A BD FACSAria II was used to sort naive, central memory, regulatory and stem cell-like memory CD4+ T cells with a panel that included CD45RO, CCR7, CD25, CD127, CD95 and CD27. Every sorted population had a purity above 95%. PBMCs were isolated right away by Lymphoprep density gradient centrifugation and were stained directly, without culture. So that batch effects would be minimized, each experiment stained and sorted samples in pairs, pairing one healthy donor with one patient. The entire isolated RNA was reverse transcribed using the High Capacity cDNA Reverse Transcription Kit, and thus expressed TCRB transcripts were sequenced. Deep immunoSEQ sequencing was performed on naive, central memory and regulatory T cell samples, with an average of about 4 million total reads per sample. Sorted cells were lysed in RLT buffer and RNA was extracted with DNase-treated RNeasy Micro or Mini kits, depending on cell number. Each cell subset was processed separately to prevent cross-contamination, with patient and healthy donor samples processed together. TCRB sequences were amplified from cDNA with the immunoSEQ multiplex PCR, producing 87-bp fragments spanning the CDR3 region. Sequencing of the amplicons was done on the Illumina HiSeq platform. Per the original workflow: Synthetic template baselines were used to correct PCR bias computationally, reads within Hamming distance 2 were collapsed, and singletons that could not be merged were discarded. Reads were aligned against IMGT to assign V, D and J genes, CDR3 length and insertions or deletions at six rearrangement sites. Clonotype counts were normalized to sorted cell number within each subset before computing true diversity and Gini coefficients with the tcR R package. Repertoire sharing was quantified using the overlap coefficient calculated on TCRB nucleotide sequences. Out-of-frame TCRB sequences from naive cells were analyzed to stand in for the pre-selection repertoire. This is the immuneACCESS table as TCRdb keeps it, with only in-frame sequences that have V and J called. A part of the clones is gone; compared with another copy, unresolved V genes explain less than half, and the rest is unexplained. From that table come the V and J calls and clone size; the DNA was used to work out D and trimming. The sample data list some 200,000 clones, and 16% of these were observed just once. Jointly, the top ten make up about 0.078% of the sample.

This specimen comes from a study of beta chain features in type 1 diabetes (dated by TCRdb to about 2018). For context, the study as a whole: No differences in mean age, gender distribution, total cell number or subset yield were found between patients and healthy donors. A total of roughly 99 million sorted cells were examined across all samples, and the number of cells per subset was strongly correlated with RNA yield. In the study, recently diagnosed type 1 diabetes patients and matched healthy donors were compared on the TCRB repertoires of their sorted circulating CD4+ T cell subsets. Regulatory and stem cell-like memory subsets were obtained from only 8 patients and roughly 8 healthy donors, while naive and central memory subsets were obtained from all 30 or so donors. Overall study results and their limits: Type 1 diabetes patients showed a moderate but significant shortening of TCRB CDR3 length in all four CD4+ subsets. Because cDNA was sequenced instead of genomic DNA, activated cells with high expression could be over-represented, although the groups did not differ in activation or CD3 levels. Naive, central memory and regulatory TCRB repertoires appeared to be more alike among patients than among healthy donors. At VDJ recombination sites, type 1 diabetes patients had fewer insertions and more deleted nucleotides, which implies abnormalities in thymic rearrangement. Shorter templates might be favored by PCR, yet because patient and control samples were amplified and corrected together, any such skew would affect both groups equally. HLA sub-analyses involved small numbers of individuals, so any influence of HLA type on TCRB rearrangement remained unresolved.

The junction shows trimming of 5 bases on V and 0 bases on J, plus 11 bases between the germline ends. Based on the germline V gene, the CDR1 and CDR2 sequences are SQVTM and ANQGSEA. CDR3 length: 14 amino acids, cysteine to phenylalanine. Only the CDR3 portion is preserved as DNA: 42 bases, with reading frame beginning at the first base. The rearranged segments are TRBV29-1 and TRBJ2-4; tentative D gene TRBD1, with 5 bases matching. The TCR was taken from a man aged 25-40 years with type 1 diabetes. The sequencing input was naive CD4+ T cells from blood. Interpreted using the paper, the cell subset or site label stands for: true naive CD4+ T cells. The sequenced DNA is TGCAGCGTTACGGACACCGTAGCCAAAAACATTCAGTACTTC. This translates into CSVTDTVAKNIQYF.